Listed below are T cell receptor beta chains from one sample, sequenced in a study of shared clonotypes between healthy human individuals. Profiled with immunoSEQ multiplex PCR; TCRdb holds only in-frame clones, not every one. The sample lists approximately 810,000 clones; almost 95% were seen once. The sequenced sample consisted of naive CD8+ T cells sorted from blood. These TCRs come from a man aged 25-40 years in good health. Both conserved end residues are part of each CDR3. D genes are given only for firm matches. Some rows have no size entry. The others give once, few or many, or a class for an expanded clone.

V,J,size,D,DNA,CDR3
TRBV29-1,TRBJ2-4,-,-,TGCAGCGTTGAAGAGAGTATAAGGGTTAGAGGCAAAAACATTCAGTACTTC,CSVEESIRVRGKNIQYF
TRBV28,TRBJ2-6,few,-,TGTGCCAGCAGTTTCGGGACGGACAGCTCTGGGGCCAACGTCCTGACTTTC,CASSFGTDSSGANVLTF
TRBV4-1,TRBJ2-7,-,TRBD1,TGCGCCAGCAGCCCGGACAGGGGGCCCTACGAGCAGTACTTC,CASSPDRGPYEQYF
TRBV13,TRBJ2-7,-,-,TGTGCCAGCAGCTCGGACACTTACGAGCAGTACTTC,CASSSDTYEQYF
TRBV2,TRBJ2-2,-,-,TGTGCCAGCAGGGGAGGTTACACCGGGGAGCTGTTTTTT,CASRGGYTGELFF
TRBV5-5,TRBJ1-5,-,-,TGTGCCAGCAGCTTGATAGGCCAGGGGCCGAATCAGCCCCAGCATTTT,CASSLIGQGPNQPQHF
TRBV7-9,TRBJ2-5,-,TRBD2,TGTGCCAGCAGTCTTTGGACTAGCGGGAAGGGAATCCAAGAGACCCAGTACTTC,CASSLWTSGKGIQETQYF
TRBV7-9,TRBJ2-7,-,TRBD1,TGTGCCAGCAGCGATCCGGGACAGACCTACGAGCAGTACTTC,CASSDPGQTYEQYF
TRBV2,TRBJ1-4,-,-,TGTGCCAAAACAGTGGGTGAAAAACTGTTTTTT,CAKTVGEKLFF
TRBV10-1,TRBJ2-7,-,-,TGCGCCAGCAGCGGACCGCCGGGCTACGAGCAGTACTTC,CASSGPPGYEQYF
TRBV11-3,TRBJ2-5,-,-,TGTGCCAGCAGCTCCCGGGACTCCAAAGAGACCCAGTACTTC,CASSSRDSKETQYF
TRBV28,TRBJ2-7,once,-,TGTGCCAGCAGTTTCGGCAGGGGAGGCTACGAGCAGTACTTC,CASSFGRGGYEQYF
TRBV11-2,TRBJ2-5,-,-,TGTGCCAGCAGCTTAGGAACGGCAGATCAAGAGACCCAGTACTTC,CASSLGTADQETQYF
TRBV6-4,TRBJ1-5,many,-,TGTGCCAGCAGTGACGCGGACGGTCAGCCCCAGCATTTT,CASSDADGQPQHF
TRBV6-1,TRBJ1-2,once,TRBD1,TGTGCCAGCAGTGAACATCCGGGACAGAACTATGGCTACACCTTC,CASSEHPGQNYGYTF
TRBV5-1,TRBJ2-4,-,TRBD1,TGCGCCAGCAGTCCGGGACAGGGCCTAAACATTCAGTACTTC,CASSPGQGLNIQYF
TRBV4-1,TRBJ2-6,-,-,TGCGCCAGCAGCCAGTCTGGGGCCAACGTCCTGACTTTC,CASSQSGANVLTF
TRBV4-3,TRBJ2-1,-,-,TGCGCCAGCAGCCATGGGAGCCTCTACAATGAGCAGTTCTTC,CASSHGSLYNEQFF
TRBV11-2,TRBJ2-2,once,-,TGTGCCAGCAGCTCATGGGGGTCAGGGATCAACACCGGGGAGCTGTTTTTT,CASSSWGSGINTGELFF
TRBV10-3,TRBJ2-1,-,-,TGTGCCATCAGTGATAAGCGGAGGGGCGATGAGCAGTTCTTC,CAISDKRRGDEQFF
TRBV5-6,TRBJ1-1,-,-,TGTGCCAGCAGCTTTACGGAGAACACTGAAGCTTTCTTT,CASSFTENTEAFF
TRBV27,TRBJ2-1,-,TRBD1,TGTGCCAGCAGTTTCCCGGGACAGGGAAATGAGCAGTTCTTC,CASSFPGQGNEQFF
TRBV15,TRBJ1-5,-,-,TGTGCCACCAGCACTCGAAGGGTTTCCGGTCAGGGGACGATGGGCAATCAGCCCCAGCATTTT,CATSTRRVSGQGTMGNQPQHF
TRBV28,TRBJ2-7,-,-,TGTGCCAGCAGTTTACGCGTAGCGGCCGCTAAGGAGCAGTACTTC,CASSLRVAAAKEQYF
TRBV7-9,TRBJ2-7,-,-,TGTGCCAGCGCTTCCGGGGCGCTGCCCTACGAGCAGTACTTC,CASASGALPYEQYF
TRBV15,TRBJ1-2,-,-,TGTGCCACCAGCAGAGATGAGGGTAGCTACACCTTC,CATSRDEGSYTF
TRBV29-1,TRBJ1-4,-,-,TGCAGCGTTGAAGATCCCCTAGGGTTTGGTGAAAAACTGTTTTTT,CSVEDPLGFGEKLFF
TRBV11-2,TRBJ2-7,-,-,TGTGCCAGCAGCCCGTACATCTCAGGAAGCTCCTACGAGCAGTACTTC,CASSPYISGSSYEQYF
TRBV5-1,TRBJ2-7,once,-,TGCGCCAGCAGCTTGGCGGAGGGGCTGTTGTACGAGCAGTACTTC,CASSLAEGLLYEQYF
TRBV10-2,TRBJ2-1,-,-,TGCGCCAGCAGATCGGAGCGGAGCTCCTACAATGAGCAGTTCTTC,CASRSERSSYNEQFF
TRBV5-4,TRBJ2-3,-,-,TGTGCCAGCAGCTTGGAGAACAGGGACACAGATACGCAGTATTTT,CASSLENRDTDTQYF
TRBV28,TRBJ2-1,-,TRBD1,TGTGCCAGCACCTTGACCGGGACAGGGGGGAATGAGCAGTTCTTC,CASTLTGTGGNEQFF
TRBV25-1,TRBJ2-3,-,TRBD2,TGTGCCAGCGGGACTAGCGGGGGCACAGATACGCAGTATTTT,CASGTSGGTDTQYF
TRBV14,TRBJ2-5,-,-,TGTGCCAGCAGCCAAGTGGTTCGGGAAGGGGCCCCAGAGACCCAGTACTTC,CASSQVVREGAPETQYF
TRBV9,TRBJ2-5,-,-,TGTGCCAGCAGCGTAATTGGGACCCACGGGGAGACCCAGTACTTC,CASSVIGTHGETQYF
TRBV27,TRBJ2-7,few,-,TGTGCCAGCAGTTTATTGGGGGCCAACGAGCAGTACTTC,CASSLLGANEQYF
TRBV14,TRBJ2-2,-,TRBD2,TGTGCCAGCAGTTTAGCGGGGTCCACCGGGGAGCTGTTTTTT,CASSLAGSTGELFF
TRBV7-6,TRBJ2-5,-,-,TGTGCCAGCAGCAACCGGGACGGGGAGACCCAGTACTTC,CASSNRDGETQYF
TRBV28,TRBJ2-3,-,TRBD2,TGTGCCAGCAGCTCTATCCGGACTAGCGGGAGGCGTGCAGATACGCAGTATTTT,CASSSIRTSGRRADTQYF
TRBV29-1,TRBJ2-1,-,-,TGCAGCCCTCTGCTGGTGGACAATGAGCAGTTCTTC,CSPLLVDNEQFF
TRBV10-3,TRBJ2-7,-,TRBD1,TGTGCCATCAGCGGGGACAGGACCTACGAGCAGTACTTC,CAISGDRTYEQYF
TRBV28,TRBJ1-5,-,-,TGTGCCAGCAGTTTAGTCTCCTGGAAGGGCAATCAGCCCCAGCATTTT,CASSLVSWKGNQPQHF
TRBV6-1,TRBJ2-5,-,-,TGTGCCAGCAGTGAACTAGGGCTAGCCGGTTCAAAGACCCAGTACTTC,CASSELGLAGSKTQYF
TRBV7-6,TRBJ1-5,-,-,TGTGCCAGCAGCTTAGACGAAGATCAGCCCCAGCATTTT,CASSLDEDQPQHF
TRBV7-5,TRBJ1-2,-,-,TGTGCCAGAAGCTTAACAAGGGTGGGAGCTAACTATGGCTACACCTTC,CARSLTRVGANYGYTF
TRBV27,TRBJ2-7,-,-,TGTGCCAGCAGTTCAACCGGGACTGGCAGCCGCGAGCAGTACTTC,CASSSTGTGSREQYF
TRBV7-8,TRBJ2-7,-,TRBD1,TGTGCCAGCAGCTTATTATCGGGACAGTCCTACGAGCAGTACTTC,CASSLLSGQSYEQYF
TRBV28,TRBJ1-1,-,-,TGTGCCAGCAGTTTATCGGGCAGGGGAACTGAAGCTTTCTTT,CASSLSGRGTEAFF
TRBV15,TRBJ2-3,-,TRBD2,TGTGCCACCTTAGACGCGGGAGAAAGCACAGATACGCAGTATTTT,CATLDAGESTDTQYF
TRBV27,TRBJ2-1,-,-,TGTGCCAGCAGTTTAGGAGTCTTCTCATACAATGAGCAGTTCTTC,CASSLGVFSYNEQFF
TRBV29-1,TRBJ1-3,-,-,TGCAGCGTTGATCCCGGGACAGGAAACACCATATATTTT,CSVDPGTGNTIYF
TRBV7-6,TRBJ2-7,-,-,TGTGCCAGCAGCCTTAGGGGGAGGTTTTGGGAGCAGTACTTC,CASSLRGRFWEQYF
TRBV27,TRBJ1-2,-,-,TGTGCCAGCAGTCTCCGGGGCAACTATGGCTACACCTTC,CASSLRGNYGYTF
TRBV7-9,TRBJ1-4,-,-,TGTGCCAGCAGCCTAGGGATGGTGGAAAGTCGTAATGAAAAACTGTTTTTT,CASSLGMVESRNEKLFF
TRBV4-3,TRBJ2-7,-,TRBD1,TGCGCCAGCAGCCAAGATGGGGCCAGGGGGTTAATGGTCGAGCAGTACTTC,CASSQDGARGLMVEQYF